This TCR beta chain was captured in a study of blood T cell repertoires in COVID-19. Study overall: The United States, Italy and Spain supplied acute and convalescent COVID-19 samples. In each case, the material was cDNA or gDNA derived from T cells, B-cell-depleted T cells, or PBMCs.

In the study's own analysis: Nucleated cell counts were estimated from reference gene primer amplification. TCRdb's copy holds only in-frame clones and misses some; the assay was immunoSEQ multiplex PCR. Clonal size and the V and J genes are those of that table, whereas D and trimming came from the DNA. This table holds around 68,000 clones, roughly 87% found once. The germline V gene has CDR1 LNHDA and CDR2 SQIVND (reference sequence). CDR3 length: 16 residues. The ends were cut back, 4 bases at V and 3 bases at J, with 16 bases in the middle. Material: peripheral blood. The rearrangement uses TRBV19 and TRBJ1-5; D ambiguous. This TCR came from a woman between 45 and 60 years old with acute or convalescent COVID-19. The CDR3: CASSTTGRVLNQPQHF. The CDR3 region has the DNA TGTGCCAGTAGTACTACGGGGAGGGTGCTCAATCAGCCCCAGCATTTT.